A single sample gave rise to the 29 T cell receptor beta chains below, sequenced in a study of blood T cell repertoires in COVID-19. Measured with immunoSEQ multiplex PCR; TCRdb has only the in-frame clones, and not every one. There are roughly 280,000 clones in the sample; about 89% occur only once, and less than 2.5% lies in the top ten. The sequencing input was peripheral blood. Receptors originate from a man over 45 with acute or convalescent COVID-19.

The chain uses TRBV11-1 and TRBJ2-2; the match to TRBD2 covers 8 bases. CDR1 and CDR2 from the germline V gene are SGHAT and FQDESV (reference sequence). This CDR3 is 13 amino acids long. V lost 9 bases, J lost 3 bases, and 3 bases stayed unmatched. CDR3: CASAGGYTGELFF. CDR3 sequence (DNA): TGTGCCAGTGCGGGGGGATACACCGGGGAGCTGTTTTTT.

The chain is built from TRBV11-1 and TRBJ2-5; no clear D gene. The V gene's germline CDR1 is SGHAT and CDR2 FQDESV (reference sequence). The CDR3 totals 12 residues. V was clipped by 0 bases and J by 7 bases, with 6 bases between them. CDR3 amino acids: CASSLARGTQYF. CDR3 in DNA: TGTGCCAGCAGCTTAGCTAGAGGGACCCAGTACTTC. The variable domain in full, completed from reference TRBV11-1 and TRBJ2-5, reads EAEVAQSPRYKITEKSQAVAFWCDPISGHATLYWYRQILGQGPELLVQFQDESVVDDSQLPKDRFSAERLKGVDSTLKIQPAELGDSAMYLCASSLARGTQYFGPGTRLLVL.

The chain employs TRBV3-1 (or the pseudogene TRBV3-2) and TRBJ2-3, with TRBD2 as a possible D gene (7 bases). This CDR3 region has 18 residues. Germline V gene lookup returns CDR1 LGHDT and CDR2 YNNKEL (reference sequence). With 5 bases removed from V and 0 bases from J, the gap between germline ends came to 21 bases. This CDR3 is CASSSTSGGPTSTDTQYF. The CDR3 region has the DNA TGTGCCAGCAGCTCCACGTCCGGGGGGCCTACTAGCACAGATACGCAGTATTTT.

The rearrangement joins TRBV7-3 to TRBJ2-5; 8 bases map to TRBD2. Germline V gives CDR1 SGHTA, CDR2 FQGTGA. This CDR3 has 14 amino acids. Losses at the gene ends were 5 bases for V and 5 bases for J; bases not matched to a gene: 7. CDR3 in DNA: TGTGCCAGCAGCCCGCGGGGGGCGGGGGAGACCCAGTACTTC. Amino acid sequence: CASSPRGAGETQYF.

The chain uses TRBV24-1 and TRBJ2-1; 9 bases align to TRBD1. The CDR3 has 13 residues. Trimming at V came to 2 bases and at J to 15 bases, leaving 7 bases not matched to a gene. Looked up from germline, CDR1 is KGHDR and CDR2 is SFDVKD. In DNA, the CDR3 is TGTGCCACCAGTGATTCAGGGGACAGGGCCATGTTCTTC. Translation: CATSDSGDRAMFF.

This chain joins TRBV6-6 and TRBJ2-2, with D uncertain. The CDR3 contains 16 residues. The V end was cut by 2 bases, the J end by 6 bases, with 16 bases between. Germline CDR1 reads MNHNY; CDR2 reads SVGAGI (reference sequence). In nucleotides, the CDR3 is TGTGCCAGCAGTTACGAGACAATGAGTTACGCCGGGGAGCTGTTTTTT. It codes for CASSYETMSYAGELFF.

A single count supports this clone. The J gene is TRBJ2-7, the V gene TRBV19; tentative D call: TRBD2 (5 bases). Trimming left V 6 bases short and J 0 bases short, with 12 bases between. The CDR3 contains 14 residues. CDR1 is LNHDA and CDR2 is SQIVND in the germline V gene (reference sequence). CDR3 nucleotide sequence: TGTGCCAGTAGGTGGGGAGCGAGCTCCTACGAGCAGTACTTC. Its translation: CASRWGASSYEQYF.

In DNA, the CDR3 is TGTGCCAGCAGCTTAGCGACAGGGGACACTGAAGCTTTCTTT. Protein: CASSLATGDTEAFF. The rearrangement links TRBV7-8 to TRBJ1-1; 8 bases fit TRBD1. V shed 0 bases, J shed 3 bases, and the junction held 0 bases outside the gene matches. CDR3 length equals 14 residues. Germline V gene lookup returns CDR1 SGHVS and CDR2 FQNEAQ.

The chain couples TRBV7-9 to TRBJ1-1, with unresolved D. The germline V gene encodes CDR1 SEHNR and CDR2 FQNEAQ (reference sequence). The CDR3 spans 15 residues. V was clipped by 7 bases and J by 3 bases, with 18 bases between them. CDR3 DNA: TGTGCCAGCACCCTTATCTTAGCTGGTTACACTGAAGCTTTCTTT. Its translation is CASTLILAGYTEAFF.

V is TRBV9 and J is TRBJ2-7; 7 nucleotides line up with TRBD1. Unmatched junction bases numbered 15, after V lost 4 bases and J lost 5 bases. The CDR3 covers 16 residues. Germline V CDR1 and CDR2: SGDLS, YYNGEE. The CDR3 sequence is CASSPQGGRDGNEQYF. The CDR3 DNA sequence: TGTGCCAGCAGCCCTCAAGGGGGCAGGGACGGGAACGAGCAGTACTTC.

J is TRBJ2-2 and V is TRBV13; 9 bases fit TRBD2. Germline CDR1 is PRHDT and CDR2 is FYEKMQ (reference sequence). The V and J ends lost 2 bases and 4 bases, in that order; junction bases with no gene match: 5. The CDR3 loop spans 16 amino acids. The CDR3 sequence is CASSLRSGGGTGELFF. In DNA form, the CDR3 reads TGTGCCAGCAGCTTACGTAGCGGGGGAGGCACCGGGGAGCTGTTTTTT.

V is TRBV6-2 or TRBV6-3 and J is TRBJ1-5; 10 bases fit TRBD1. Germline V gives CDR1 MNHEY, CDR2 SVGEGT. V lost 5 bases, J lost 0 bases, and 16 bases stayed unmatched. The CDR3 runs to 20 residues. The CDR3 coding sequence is TGTGCCAGCAGTCCCCGCAACCGGGACAGGGGAACTTATAGCAATCAGCCCCAGCATTTT. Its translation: CASSPRNRDRGTYSNQPQHF.

The CDR3 DNA reads as TGTGCCATCAGCCCTCCGGGACAGGGATCGGGCTACACCTTC. As protein: CAISPPGQGSGYTF. The J gene is TRBJ1-2, the V gene TRBV10-3; 9 bases are shared with TRBD1. Germline CDR1 reads ENHRY; CDR2 reads SYGVKD. V gave up 6 bases and J gave up 8 bases; unmatched junction bases: 10. This CDR3 contains 14 residues.

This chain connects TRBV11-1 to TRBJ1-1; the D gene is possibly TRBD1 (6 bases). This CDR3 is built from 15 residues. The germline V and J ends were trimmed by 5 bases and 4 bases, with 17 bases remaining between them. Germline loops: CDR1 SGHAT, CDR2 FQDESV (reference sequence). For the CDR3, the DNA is TGTGCCAGCAGCCCAGTGGGGGGGGCGCGCACTGAAGCTTTCTTT. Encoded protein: CASSPVGGARTEAFF.

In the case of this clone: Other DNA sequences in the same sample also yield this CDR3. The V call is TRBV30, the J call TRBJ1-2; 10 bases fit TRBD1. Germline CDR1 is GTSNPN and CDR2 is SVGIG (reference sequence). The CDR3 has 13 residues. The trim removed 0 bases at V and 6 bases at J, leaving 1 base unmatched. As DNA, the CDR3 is TGTGCCTGGAGTGTGGGGACAGGGGATGGCTACACCTTC. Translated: CAWSVGTGDGYTF.

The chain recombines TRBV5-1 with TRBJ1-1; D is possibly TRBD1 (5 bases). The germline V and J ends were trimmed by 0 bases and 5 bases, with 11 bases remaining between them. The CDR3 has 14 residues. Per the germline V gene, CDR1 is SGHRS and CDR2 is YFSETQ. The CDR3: CASSLDQGLTEAFF. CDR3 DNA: TGCGCCAGCAGCTTGGATCAGGGACTGACTGAAGCTTTCTTT.

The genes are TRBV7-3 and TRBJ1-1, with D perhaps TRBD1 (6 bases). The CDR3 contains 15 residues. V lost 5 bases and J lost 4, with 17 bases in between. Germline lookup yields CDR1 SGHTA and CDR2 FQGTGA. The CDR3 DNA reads TGTGCCAGCAGCCCCTTCGGGGGGCTGGGCACTGAAGCTTTCTTT. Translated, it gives CASSPFGGLGTEAFF.

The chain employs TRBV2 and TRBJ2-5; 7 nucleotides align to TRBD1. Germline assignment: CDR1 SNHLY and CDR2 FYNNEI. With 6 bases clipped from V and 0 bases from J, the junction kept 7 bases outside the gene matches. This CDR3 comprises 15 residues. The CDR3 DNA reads TGTGCCAGCAGGCATGGACAGGCACACCAAGAGACCCAGTACTTC. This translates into CASRHGQAHQETQYF. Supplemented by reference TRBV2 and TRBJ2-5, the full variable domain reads EPEVTQTPSHQVTQMGQEVILRCVPISNHLYFYWYRQILGQKVEFLVSFYNNEISEKSEIFDDQFSVERPDGSNFTLKIRSTKLEDSAMYFCASRHGQAHQETQYFGPGTRLLVL.

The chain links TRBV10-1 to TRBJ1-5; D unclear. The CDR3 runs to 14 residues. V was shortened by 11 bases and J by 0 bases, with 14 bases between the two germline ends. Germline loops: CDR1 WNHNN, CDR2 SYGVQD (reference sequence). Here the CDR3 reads CARDNPYSNQPQHF. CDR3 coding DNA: TGCGCCCGCGATAACCCCTATAGCAATCAGCCCCAGCATTTT.

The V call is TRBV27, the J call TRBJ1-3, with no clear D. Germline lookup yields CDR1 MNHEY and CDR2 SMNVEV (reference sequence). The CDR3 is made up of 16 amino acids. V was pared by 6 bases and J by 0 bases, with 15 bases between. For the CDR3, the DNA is TGTGCCAGCAGGCGGGGAGGCACCGACTCTGGAAACACCATATATTTT. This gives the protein CASRRGGTDSGNTIYF.

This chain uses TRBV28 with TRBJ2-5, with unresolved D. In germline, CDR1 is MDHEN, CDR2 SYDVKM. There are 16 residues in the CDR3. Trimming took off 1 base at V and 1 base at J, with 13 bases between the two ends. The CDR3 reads CASSLSSLPGQETQYF. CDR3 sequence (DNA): TGTGCCAGCAGTTTATCCTCATTACCGGGCCAAGAGACCCAGTACTTC.

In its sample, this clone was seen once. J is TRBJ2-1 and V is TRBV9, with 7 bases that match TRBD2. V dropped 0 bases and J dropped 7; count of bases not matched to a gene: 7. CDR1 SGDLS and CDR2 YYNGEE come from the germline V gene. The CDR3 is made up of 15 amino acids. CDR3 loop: CASSVESGVRNEQFF. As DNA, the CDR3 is TGTGCCAGCAGCGTAGAAAGCGGGGTTAGGAATGAGCAGTTCTTC.

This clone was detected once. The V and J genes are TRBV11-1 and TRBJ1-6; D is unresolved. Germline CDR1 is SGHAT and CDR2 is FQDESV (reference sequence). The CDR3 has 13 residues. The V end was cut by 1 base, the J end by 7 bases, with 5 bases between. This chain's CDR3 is CASSLVGNSPLHF. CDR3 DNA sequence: TGTGCCAGCAGCTTAGTCGGGAATTCACCCCTCCACTTT.

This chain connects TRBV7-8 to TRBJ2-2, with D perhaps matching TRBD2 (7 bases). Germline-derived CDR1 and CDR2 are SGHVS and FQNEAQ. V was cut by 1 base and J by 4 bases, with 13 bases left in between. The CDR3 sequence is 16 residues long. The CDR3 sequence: CASSLGSGGGTGELFF. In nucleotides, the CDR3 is TGTGCCAGCAGCTTAGGGTCGGGGGGCGGCACCGGGGAGCTGTTTTTT.

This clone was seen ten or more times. The chain's CDR3 is CASSKTSRAYEQYF. The CDR3 bases are TGCGCCAGCTCAAAGACTAGCCGTGCCTACGAGCAGTACTTC. The V and J genes are TRBV10-1 and TRBJ2-7; 7 bases are shared with TRBD2. This CDR3 contains 14 residues. Losses at the gene ends were 8 bases for V and 2 bases for J; bases not matched to a gene: 9. Germline V CDR1 and CDR2: WNHNN, SYGVQD (reference sequence).

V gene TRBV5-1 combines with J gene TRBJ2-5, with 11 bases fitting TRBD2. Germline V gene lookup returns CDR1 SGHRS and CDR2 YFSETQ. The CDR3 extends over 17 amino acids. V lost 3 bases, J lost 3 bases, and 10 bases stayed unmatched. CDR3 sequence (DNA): TGCGCCAGCAGCTCGGGTAGCGGGGGGGCCGGGGAAGAGACCCAGTACTTC. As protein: CASSSGSGGAGEETQYF. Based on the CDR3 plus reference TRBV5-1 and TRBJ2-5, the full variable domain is KAGVTQTPRYLIKTRGQQVTLSCSPISGHRSVSWYQQTPGQGLQFLFEYFSETQRNKGNFPGRFSGRQFSNSRSEMNVSTLELGDSALYLCASSSGSGGAGEETQYFGPGTRLLVL.

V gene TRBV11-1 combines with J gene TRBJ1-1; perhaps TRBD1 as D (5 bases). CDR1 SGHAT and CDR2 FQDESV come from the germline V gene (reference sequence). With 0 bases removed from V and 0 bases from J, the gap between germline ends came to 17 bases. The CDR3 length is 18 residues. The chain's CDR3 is CASSLAPGFRSMNTEAFF. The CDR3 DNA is TGTGCCAGCAGCTTAGCCCCAGGGTTTCGCTCTATGAACACTGAAGCTTTCTTT.

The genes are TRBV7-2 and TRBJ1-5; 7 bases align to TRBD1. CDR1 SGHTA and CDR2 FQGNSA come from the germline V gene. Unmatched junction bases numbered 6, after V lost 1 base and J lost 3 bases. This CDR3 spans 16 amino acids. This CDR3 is CASSLGGRGFNQPQHF. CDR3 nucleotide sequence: TGTGCCAGCAGCTTAGGTGGCAGGGGGTTCAATCAGCCCCAGCATTTT.

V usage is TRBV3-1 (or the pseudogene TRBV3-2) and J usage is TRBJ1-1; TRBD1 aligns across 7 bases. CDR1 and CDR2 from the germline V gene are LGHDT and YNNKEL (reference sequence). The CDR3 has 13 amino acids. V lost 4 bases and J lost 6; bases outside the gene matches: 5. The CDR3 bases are TGTGCCAGCAGCCTTCGACAGGGACCTGAAGCTTTCTTT. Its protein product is CASSLRQGPEAFF.